This T cell receptor (beta chain) comes out of a study of T-cell reconstitution after alpha-beta-depleted transplantation in children. This clonotype turned up a few times. Germline loops: CDR1 SQVTM, CDR2 ANQGSEA. V was shortened by 0 bases and J by 6 bases, with 16 bases between the two germline ends. This CDR3 comprises 15 residues. TCRbeta library preparation incorporated unique molecular identifiers. TCRdb ran MiXCR on the PCR reads and lists one entry per CDR3 protein. The sample contains 480,000 or so distinct CDR3 sequences, over 9.5% of which appear only once. The receptor was derived from a child aged 2-15 years with inherited bone marrow failure, due to receive a stem cell transplant. This rearrangement joins TRBV29-1 to TRBJ2-3; D possibly corresponds to TRBD2 (7 bases). Sequenced here: PBMCs, sampled before TCRalphabeta/CD19-depleted stem cell transplant. CDR3 coding DNA: TGCAGCGTTGAAGATGCAGGCAGGGGAGGGGATACGCAGTATTTT. It encodes CSVEDAGRGGDTQYF.